Listed below are T cell receptor beta chains from one sample, sequenced in a study of blood T cell repertoires in COVID-19. Method: immunoSEQ multiplex PCR; TCRdb's copy keeps in-frame clones and lacks some. The top ten clones hold 5% to 6% of a sample with fewer than 300,000 clones, around 88% of them seen once. Sequencing was done on a sample of peripheral blood. Source of these receptors: a man at least 80 years old with acute or convalescent COVID-19. The CDR3 runs from the conserved cysteine through the conserved F or W. The D gene is left open where the match is weak. Clone size, where shown, is once, few, many, or a class for clones that have expanded.

D gene	CDR3 length	clone size	V gene	J gene	CDR3 DNA	CDR3 protein
TRBD2	16	-	TRBV4-1	TRBJ2-5	TGCGCCAGCAGCCTCAGACTAGCGGCCAATCAAGAGACCCAGTACTTC	CASSLRLAANQETQYF
TRBD2	18	-	TRBV7-8	TRBJ2-3	TGTGCCAGCAGCTTAGTCGTGGGGGGTAGCGGGAGGGCAGATACGCAGTATTTT	CASSLVVGGSGRADTQYF
TRBD2	16	once	TRBV28	TRBJ2-7	TGTGCCAGCAGTTTATGGTCTAGCGGGGGGGTATACGAGCAGTACTTC	CASSLWSSGGVYEQYF
-	13	-	TRBV28	TRBJ2-5	TGTGCCAGCAGTTTAACCCAGGCGGAGACCCAGTACTTC	CASSLTQAETQYF
-	13	-	TRBV11-3	TRBJ2-1	TGTGCCAGCAGCTCGGACAGCTACAATGAGCAGTTCTTC	CASSSDSYNEQFF
TRBD2	18	once	TRBV3-1/TRBV3-2	TRBJ2-1	TGTGCCAGCAGCCAAGTCATGTTCGCGGGAGGGCAACGGGATGAGCAGTTCTTC	CASSQVMFAGGQRDEQFF
-	18	-	TRBV27	TRBJ2-6	TGTGCCAGCAGTTTAGGTCGGGGTTCCGGTACTGGGGCCAACGTCCTGACTTTC	CASSLGRGSGTGANVLTF
TRBD1	15	-	TRBV10-2	TRBJ2-5	TGCGCCAGCACCGCTCGGACAGGGTTGGGGGAGACCCAGTACTTC	CASTARTGLGETQYF
TRBD2	14	-	TRBV24-1	TRBJ2-3	TGTGCCACCGGCGGCGGGGGGCCTTGGGATACGCAGTATTTT	CATGGGGPWDTQYF
-	15	-	TRBV14	TRBJ1-6	TGTGCCAGCAGCCAGGAGGGCGTCTATAATTCACCCCTCCACTTT	CASSQEGVYNSPLHF
-	15	-	TRBV3-1/TRBV3-2	TRBJ1-5	TGTGCCAGCAGCGAGGTTCAGGGGCCCAATCAGCCCCAGCATTTT	CASSEVQGPNQPQHF
-	15	-	TRBV5-1	TRBJ2-2	TGCGCCAGCAGCTTGGTAGGAGTACACACCGGGGAGCTGTTTTTT	CASSLVGVHTGELFF
-	14	-	TRBV11-2	TRBJ2-3	TGTGCCAGCAAGTACTCCGGGGTTACGGGTACGCAGTATTTT	CASKYSGVTGTQYF
-	17	-	TRBV2	TRBJ1-2	TGTGCCAGCAGTGAAGAACGTTTCGGGGTAGGAAACTATGGCTACACCTTC	CASSEERFGVGNYGYTF
-	12	few	TRBV7-9	TRBJ1-1	TGTGCCAGCAGCTTAGCCAGATCCGAAGCTTTCTTT	CASSLARSEAFF
-	16	-	TRBV9	TRBJ1-3	TGTGCCAGCAGCGTAGGACAGCTAAGCTCTGGAAACACCATATATTTT	CASSVGQLSSGNTIYF
-	15	-	TRBV28	TRBJ2-4	TGTGCCAGCAGTTTTTCGAGAATAGCCAAAAACATTCAGTACTTC	CASSFSRIAKNIQYF